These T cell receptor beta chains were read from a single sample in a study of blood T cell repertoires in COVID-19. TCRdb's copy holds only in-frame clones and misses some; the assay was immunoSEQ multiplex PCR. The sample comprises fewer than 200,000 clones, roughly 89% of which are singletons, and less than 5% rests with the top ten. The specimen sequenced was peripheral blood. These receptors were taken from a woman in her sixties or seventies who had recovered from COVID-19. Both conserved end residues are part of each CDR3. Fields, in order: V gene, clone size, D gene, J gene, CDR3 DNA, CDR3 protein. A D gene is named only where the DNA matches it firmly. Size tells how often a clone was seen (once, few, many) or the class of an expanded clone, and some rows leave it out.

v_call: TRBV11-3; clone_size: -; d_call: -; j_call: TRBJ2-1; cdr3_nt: TGTGCCAGCAGCACCAACAGGAATGAGCAGTTCTTC; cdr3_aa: CASSTNRNEQFF
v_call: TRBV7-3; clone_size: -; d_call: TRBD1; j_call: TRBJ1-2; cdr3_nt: TGTGCCAGCAGAAAGTCCACGGGACAGAACTATGGCTACACCTTC; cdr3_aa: CASRKSTGQNYGYTF
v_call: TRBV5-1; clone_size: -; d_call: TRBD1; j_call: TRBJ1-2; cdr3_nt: TGCGCCAGCAGCTTTGGAGACAGGGACTATGGCTACACCTTC; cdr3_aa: CASSFGDRDYGYTF
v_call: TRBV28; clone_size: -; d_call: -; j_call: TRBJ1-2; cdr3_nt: TGTGCCAGCGAGGGGGGGAACTATGGCTACACCTTC; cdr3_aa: CASEGGNYGYTF
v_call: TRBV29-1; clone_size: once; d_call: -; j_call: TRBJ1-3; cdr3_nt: TGCAGCGTTGAAGGCACAGCTGGAAACACCATATATTTT; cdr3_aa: CSVEGTAGNTIYF
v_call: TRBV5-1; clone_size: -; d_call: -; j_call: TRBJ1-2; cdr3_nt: TGCGCCAGCAGCTTGTTCGGGAGTGAAGATGGCTACACCTTC; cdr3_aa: CASSLFGSEDGYTF
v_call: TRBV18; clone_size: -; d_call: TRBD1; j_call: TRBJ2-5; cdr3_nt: TGTGCCAGCTCGACCGGGACAGTATCCCAAGAGACCCAGTACTTC; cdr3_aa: CASSTGTVSQETQYF
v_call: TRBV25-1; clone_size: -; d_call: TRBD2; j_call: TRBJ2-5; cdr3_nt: TGTGCCAGCAGTGCGACTAGCCGAGCAGAGACCCAGTACTTC; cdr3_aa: CASSATSRAETQYF
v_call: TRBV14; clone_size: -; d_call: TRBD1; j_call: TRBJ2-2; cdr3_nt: TGTGCCAGCAGCCAAAACAGGGGCAGGGTCAACACCGGGGAGCTGTTTTTT; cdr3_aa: CASSQNRGRVNTGELFF
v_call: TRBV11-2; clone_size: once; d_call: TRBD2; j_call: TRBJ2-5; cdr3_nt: TGTGCCAGCAGCTTCGGACGGACTAGCGGGGGGGAGACCCAGTACTTC; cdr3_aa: CASSFGRTSGGETQYF
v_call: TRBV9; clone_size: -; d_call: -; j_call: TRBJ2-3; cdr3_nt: TGTGCCAGCAGCGTAGGATCGGGGGGCCCCCGTGATACGCAGTATTTT; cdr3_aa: CASSVGSGGPRDTQYF
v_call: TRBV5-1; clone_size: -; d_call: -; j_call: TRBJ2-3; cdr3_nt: TGCGCCAGCAGCTTGGTGGGGGCTAAAGATACGCAGTATTTT; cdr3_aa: CASSLVGAKDTQYF
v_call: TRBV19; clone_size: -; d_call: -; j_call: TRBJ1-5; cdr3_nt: TGTGCCAGTAGTACAGATGGACAGAAGAATCAGCCCCAGCATTTT; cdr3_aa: CASSTDGQKNQPQHF
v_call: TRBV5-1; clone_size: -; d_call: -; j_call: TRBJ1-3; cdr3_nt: TGCGCCAGCAGCTTGGAACAGAGCTCTGGAAACACCATATATTTT; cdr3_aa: CASSLEQSSGNTIYF
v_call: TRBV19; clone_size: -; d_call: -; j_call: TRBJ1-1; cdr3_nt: TGTGCCAGTAGTGTGGCAGGGTTCACTGAAGCTTTCTTT; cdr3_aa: CASSVAGFTEAFF
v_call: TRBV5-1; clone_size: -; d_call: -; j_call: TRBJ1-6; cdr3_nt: TGCGCCAGCAGCTCGGACAGACTTAATTCACCCCTCCACTTT; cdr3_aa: CASSSDRLNSPLHF
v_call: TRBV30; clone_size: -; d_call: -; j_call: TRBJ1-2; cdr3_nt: TGTGCCCGCCGCGCAAACTATGGCTACACCTTC; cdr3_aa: CARRANYGYTF
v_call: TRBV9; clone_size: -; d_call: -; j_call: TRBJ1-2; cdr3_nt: TGTGCCAGCAGCGAGGCCGGGCAGGGAATGGGGGGCTACACCTTC; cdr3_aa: CASSEAGQGMGGYTF
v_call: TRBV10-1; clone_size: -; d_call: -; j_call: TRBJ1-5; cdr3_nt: TGCGCCAGGGAGGACAGCCTCTTAAATCAGCCCCAGCATTTT; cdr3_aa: CAREDSLLNQPQHF
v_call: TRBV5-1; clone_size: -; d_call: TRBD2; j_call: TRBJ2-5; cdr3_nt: TGCGCCAGCAGCACCGGACTAGCGGGGGGCCAAGAGACCCAGTACTTC; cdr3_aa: CASSTGLAGGQETQYF
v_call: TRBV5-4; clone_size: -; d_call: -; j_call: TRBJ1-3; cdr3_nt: TGTGCCAGCAGCTGGCGTGGGGGGGGTAGGGAAAACACCATATATTTT; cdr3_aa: CASSWRGGGRENTIYF
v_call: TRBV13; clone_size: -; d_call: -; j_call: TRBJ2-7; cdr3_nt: TGTGCCAGCAGCCAGGACAGAGGGCTCACCCTTCCCTACGAGCAGTACTTC; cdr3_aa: CASSQDRGLTLPYEQYF
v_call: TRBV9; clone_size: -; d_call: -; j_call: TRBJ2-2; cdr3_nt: TGTGCCAGCAGCCCCCTCTTAACCGGGGAGCTGTTTTTT; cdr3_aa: CASSPLLTGELFF
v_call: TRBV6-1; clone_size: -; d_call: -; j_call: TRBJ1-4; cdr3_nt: TGTGCCAGCAGTGACAACTGGACTACGGAGGAAAAACTGTTTTTT; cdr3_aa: CASSDNWTTEEKLFF
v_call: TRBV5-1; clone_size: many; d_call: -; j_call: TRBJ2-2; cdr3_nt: TGCGCCAGCAGCTTGGACAGGGGAGGATCCGGGGAGCTGTTTTTT; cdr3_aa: CASSLDRGGSGELFF
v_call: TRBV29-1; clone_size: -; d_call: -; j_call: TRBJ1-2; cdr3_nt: TGCAGCGTTGAAGATAGAGCACAGTATGGCTACACCTTC; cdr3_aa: CSVEDRAQYGYTF
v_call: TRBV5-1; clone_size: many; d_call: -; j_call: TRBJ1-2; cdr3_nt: TGCGCCAGCAGCTTGGCCGACAGCACCTATGGCTACACCTTC; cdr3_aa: CASSLADSTYGYTF
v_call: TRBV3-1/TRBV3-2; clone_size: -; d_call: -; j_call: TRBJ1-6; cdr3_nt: TGTGCCAGCAGCCAAGGGGGCGAATCACCCCTCCACTTT; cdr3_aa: CASSQGGESPLHF
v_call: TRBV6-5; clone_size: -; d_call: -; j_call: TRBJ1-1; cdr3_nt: TGTGCCAGCAGCAGGGATCTCAACACTGAAGCTTTCTTT; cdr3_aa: CASSRDLNTEAFF
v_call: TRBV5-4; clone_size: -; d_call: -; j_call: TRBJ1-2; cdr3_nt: TGTGCCAGCAGCTTGGGCCCTCTCCTAGCCTATGGCTACACCTTC; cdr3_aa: CASSLGPLLAYGYTF
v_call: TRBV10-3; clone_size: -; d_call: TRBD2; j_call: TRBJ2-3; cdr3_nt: TGTGCCATCAGTCCAGTTAGCGGGGTTAGCACAGATACGCAGTATTTT; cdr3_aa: CAISPVSGVSTDTQYF
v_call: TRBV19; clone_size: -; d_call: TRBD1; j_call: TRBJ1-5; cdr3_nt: TGTGCCAGTAGTCCAGGGGGCTCTTGGCAGCCCCAGCATTTT; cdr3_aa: CASSPGGSWQPQHF
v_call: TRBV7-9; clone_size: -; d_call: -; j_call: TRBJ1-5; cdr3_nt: TGTGCCAGCAGCTTAGGGCAACAGCCTAACCATCCCCAGCATTTT; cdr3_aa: CASSLGQQPNHPQHF
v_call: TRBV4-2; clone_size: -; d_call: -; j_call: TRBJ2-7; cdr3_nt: TGTGCCAGCAGCTCTAGGGGCGGGGCCGTCTACGAGCAGTACTTC; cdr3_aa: CASSSRGGAVYEQYF
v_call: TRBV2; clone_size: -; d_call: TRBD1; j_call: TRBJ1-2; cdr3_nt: TGTGCCAGCAGTGATTGGGACAGGGGAACTAACTATGGCTACACCTTC; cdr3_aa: CASSDWDRGTNYGYTF
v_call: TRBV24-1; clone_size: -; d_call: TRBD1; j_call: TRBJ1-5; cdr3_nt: TGTGCCACCAGTGAGACCGGGACAGCAACGGGCGGCAATCAGCCCCAGCATTTT; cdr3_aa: CATSETGTATGGNQPQHF
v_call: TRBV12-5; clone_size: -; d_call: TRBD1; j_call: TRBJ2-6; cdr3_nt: TGTGCTAGTGGCCGAAACACAGGGGCCAACTCTGGGGCCAACGTCCTGACTTTC; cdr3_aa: CASGRNTGANSGANVLTF
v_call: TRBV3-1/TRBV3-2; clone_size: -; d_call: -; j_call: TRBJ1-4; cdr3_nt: TGTGCCAGCAGCCAAGATGCCAACTACAATGAAAAACTGTTTTTT; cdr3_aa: CASSQDANYNEKLFF
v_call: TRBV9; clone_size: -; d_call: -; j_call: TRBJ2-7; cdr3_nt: TGTGCCAGCAGCGAAACAGGTGGGGGGGAGCAGTACTTC; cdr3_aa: CASSETGGGEQYF
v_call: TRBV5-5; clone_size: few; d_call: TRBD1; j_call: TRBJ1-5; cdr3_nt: TGTGCCAGCAGCGCGTCCGGGACAGGGAATCAGCCCCAGCATTTT; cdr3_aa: CASSASGTGNQPQHF
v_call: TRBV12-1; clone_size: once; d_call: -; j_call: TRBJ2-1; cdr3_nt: TGTGCCAGCAGCTTTGGGACTAGCGGGGGGGCGGACAATGAGCAGTTCTTC; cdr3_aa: CASSFGTSGGADNEQFF
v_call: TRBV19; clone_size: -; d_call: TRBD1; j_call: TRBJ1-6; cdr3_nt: TGTGCCAGTAGTATCATCCCGGGACAGGGTGGATCACCCCTCCACTTT; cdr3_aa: CASSIIPGQGGSPLHF
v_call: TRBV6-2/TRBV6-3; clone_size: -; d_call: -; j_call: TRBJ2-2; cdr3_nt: TGTGCCAGCAGCCGTCGGGGGACCGGGGAGCTGTTTTTT; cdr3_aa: CASSRRGTGELFF
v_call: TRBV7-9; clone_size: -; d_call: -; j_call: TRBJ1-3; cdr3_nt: TGTGCCAGCAGCCTTACTTTCAGGGACTCTGGAAACACCATATATTTT; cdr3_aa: CASSLTFRDSGNTIYF
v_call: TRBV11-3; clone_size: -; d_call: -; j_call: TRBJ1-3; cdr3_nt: TGTCGGGCACAGGGCCTTTTCAACACCATATATTTT; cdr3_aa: CRAQGLFNTIYF
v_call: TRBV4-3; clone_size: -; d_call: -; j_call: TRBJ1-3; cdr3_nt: TGCGCCAGCAGCCAATCCGGCGGGCCCATATATTTT; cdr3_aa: CASSQSGGPIYF